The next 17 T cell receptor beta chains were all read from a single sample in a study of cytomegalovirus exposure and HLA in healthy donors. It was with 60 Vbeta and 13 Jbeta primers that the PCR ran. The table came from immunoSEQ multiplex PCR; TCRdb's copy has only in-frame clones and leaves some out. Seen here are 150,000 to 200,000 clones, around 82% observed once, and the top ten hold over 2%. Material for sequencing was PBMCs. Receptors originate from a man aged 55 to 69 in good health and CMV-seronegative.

CDR3 region: CASSLVRLSTDTQYF. The CDR3 DNA is TGTGCCAGCAGCTTGGTCCGACTTAGCACAGATACGCAGTATTTT. The chain links TRBV5-6 to TRBJ2-3, with unresolved D. V lost 0 bases to trimming and J lost 0 bases, with 8 bases between them. The CDR3 is 15 amino acids. In germline, CDR1 is SGHDT, CDR2 YYEEEE.

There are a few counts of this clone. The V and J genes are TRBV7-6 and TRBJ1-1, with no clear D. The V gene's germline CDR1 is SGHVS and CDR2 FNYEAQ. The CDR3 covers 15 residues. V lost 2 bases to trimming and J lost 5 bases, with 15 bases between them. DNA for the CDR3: TGTGCCAGCAGCTTACGGGGTGAGGGTAGGACTGAAGCTTTCTTT. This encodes CASSLRGEGRTEAFF.

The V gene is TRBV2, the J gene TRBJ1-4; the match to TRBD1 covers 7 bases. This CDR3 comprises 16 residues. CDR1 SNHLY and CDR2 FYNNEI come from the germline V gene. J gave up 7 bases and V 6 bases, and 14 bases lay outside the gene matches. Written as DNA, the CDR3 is TGTGCCAGCAGGACACCCTACAGGGGAGTGGCTGAAAAACTGTTTTTT. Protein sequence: CASRTPYRGVAEKLFF.

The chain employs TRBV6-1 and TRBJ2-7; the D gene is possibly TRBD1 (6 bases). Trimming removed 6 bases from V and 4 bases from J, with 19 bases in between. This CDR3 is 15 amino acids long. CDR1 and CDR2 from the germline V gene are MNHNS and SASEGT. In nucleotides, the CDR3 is TGTGCCAGCAGCCGCAGCGCGGCAGGGGAGTACGAGCAGTACTTC. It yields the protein CASSRSAAGEYEQYF.

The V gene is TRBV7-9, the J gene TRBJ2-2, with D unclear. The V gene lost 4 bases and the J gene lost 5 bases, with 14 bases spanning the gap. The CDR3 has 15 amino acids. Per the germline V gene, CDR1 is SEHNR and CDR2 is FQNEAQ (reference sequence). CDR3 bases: TGTGCCAGCAGCTCAGGCCCTATTCGGACCGGGGAGCTGTTTTTT. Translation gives CASSSGPIRTGELFF.

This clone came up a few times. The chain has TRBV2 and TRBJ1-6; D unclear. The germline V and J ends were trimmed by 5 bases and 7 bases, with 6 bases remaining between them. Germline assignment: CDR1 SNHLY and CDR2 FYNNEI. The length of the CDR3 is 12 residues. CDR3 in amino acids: CASSSQNSPLHF. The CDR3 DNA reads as TGTGCCAGCAGTTCACAGAATTCACCCCTCCACTTT.

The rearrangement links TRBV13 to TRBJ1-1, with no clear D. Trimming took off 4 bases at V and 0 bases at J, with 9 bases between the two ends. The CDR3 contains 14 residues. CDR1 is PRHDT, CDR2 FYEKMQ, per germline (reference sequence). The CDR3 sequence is CASSWSRMNTEAFF. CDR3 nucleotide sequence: TGTGCCAGCAGCTGGAGTAGAATGAACACTGAAGCTTTCTTT.

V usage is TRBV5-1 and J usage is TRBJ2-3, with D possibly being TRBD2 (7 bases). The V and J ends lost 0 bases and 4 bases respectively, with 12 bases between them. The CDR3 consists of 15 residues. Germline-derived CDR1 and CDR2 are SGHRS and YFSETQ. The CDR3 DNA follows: TGCGCCAGCAGCTTGGTTGGGGGGGCCCCAGATACGCAGTATTTT. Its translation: CASSLVGGAPDTQYF.

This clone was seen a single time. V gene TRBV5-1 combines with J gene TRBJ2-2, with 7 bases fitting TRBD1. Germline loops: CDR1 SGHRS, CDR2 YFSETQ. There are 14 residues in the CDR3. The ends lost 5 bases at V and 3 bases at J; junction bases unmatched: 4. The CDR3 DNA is TGCGCCAGCAGTCGAGGGGGCGACACCGGGGAGCTGTTTTTT. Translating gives CASSRGGDTGELFF.

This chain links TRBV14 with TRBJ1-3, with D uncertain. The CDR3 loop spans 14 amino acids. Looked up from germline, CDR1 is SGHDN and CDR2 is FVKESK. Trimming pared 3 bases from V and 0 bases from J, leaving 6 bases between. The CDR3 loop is CASSQRGSGNTIYF. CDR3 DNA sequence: TGTGCCAGCAGCCAGCGCGGCTCTGGAAACACCATATATTTT.

The CDR3 nucleotides read TGTGCCACTCTACCCGATTCTGGGGCCAACGTCCTGACTTTC. Residues: CATLPDSGANVLTF. The chain is built from TRBV15 and TRBJ2-6, with unresolved D. The CDR3 consists of 14 residues. Deletions cut 9 bases from V and 1 base from J, with 10 bases between. Germline CDR1 reads LNHNV; CDR2 reads YYDKDF (reference sequence).

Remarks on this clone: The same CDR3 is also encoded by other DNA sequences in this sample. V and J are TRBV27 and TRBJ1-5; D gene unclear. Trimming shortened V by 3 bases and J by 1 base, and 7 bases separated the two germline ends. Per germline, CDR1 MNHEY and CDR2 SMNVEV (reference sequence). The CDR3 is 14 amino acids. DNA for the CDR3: TGTGCCAGCAGTTTCGGAGGAAGCAATCAGCCCCAGCATTTT. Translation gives CASSFGGSNQPQHF.

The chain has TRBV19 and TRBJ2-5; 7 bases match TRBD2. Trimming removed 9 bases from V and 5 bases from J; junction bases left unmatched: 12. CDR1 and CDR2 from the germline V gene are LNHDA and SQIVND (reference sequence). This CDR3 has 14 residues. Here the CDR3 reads CASRRGAGLETQYF. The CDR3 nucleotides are TGTGCCAGCAGGAGGGGAGCGGGGCTTGAGACCCAGTACTTC.

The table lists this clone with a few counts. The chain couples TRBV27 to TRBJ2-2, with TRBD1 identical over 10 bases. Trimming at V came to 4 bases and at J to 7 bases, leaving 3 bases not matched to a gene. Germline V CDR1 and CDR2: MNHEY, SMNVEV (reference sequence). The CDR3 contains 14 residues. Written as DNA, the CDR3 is TGTGCCAGCAGTTCGGGACAGGGGAACGGGGAGCTGTTTTTT. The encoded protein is CASSSGQGNGELFF.

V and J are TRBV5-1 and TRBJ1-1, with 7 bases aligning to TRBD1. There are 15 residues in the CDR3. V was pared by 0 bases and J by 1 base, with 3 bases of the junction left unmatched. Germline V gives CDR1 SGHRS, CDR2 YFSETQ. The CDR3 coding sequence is TGCGCCAGCAGCTTGGACCCAGGGGGGAACACTGAAGCTTTCTTT. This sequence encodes CASSLDPGGNTEAFF.

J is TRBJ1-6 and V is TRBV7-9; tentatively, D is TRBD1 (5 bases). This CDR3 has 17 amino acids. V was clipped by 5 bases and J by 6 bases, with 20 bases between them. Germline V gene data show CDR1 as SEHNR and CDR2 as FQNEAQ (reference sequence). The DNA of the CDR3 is TGTGCCAGCAGCGACCCAGGGAGGGAGAGGAGTAATTCACCCCTCCACTTT. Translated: CASSDPGRERSNSPLHF.

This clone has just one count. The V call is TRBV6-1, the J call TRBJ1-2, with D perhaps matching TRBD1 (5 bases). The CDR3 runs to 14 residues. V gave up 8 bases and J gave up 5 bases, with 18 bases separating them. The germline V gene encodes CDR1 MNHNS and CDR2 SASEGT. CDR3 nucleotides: TGTGCCAGCGTCGAACCAGGGTATTCGTATGGCTACACCTTC. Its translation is CASVEPGYSYGYTF.